The entry below gives a single T cell receptor beta chain sequence along with its context. The junction had 12 bases not matched to a gene; V was cut back by 5 bases and J by 7 bases. Germline V gene sequence: CDR1 SGHRS, CDR2 YFSETQ. This CDR3 has 15 residues. Each CDR3 protein is one row after TCRdb ran MiXCR on the 5' RACE reads. Of about 280,000 distinct CDR3 sequences listed, 8% to 9% are singletons. These data originate in a study of identical twins. These data also featured in a second study, about yellow fever vaccine responses in identical twins.

This sequence was found in a woman aged 18-29 years in good health. J is TRBJ2-1 and V is TRBV5-1; the match to TRBD2 covers 7 bases. Specimen: memory (CD45RO+) T cells sorted from blood. DNA of the CDR3: TGCGCCAGCAGGGGGGGGACTGCTACTTCTAATGAGCAGTTCTTC. Translating it yields CASRGGTATSNEQFF.